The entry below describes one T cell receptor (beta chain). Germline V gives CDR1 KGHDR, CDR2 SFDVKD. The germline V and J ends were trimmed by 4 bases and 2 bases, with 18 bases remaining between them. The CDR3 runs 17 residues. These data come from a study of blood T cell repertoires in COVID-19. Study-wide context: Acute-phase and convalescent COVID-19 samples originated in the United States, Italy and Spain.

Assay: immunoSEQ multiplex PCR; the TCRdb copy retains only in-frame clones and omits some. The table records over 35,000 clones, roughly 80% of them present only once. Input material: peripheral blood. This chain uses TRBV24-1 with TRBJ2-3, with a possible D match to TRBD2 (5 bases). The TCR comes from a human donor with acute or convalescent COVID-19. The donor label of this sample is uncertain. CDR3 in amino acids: CATSDPGLSSTTDTQYF. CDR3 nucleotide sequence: TGTGCCACCAGTGACCCTGGACTTTCCTCGACCACAGATACGCAGTATTTT.